This TCR beta chain was found in a study of identical twins. MiXCR, applied by TCRdb to the 5' RACE reads, yields one record per CDR3 protein. Here the sample spans about 520,000 distinct CDR3 sequences, less than 25% being singletons. Between the trimmed V and J ends, which lost 6 bases and 3 bases, there was a span of 18 bases. The CDR3 extends over 16 amino acids. Separately, the same data were catalogued under a study of T cells expressing NK-cell markers.

This chain uses TRBV12-3 or TRBV12-4 with TRBJ2-1; TRBD2 is a possible D gene (6 bases). The sequencing input was CD4+ T cells sorted from blood. The sequence derives from a woman younger than 30 in good health. The DNA for the CDR3 is TGTGCCAGCAGCCGCGAAGGCGGGATGGTCTACAATGAGCAGTTCTTC. This codes for CASSREGGMVYNEQFF.